The rows below give T cell receptor beta chains drawn from one sample of a study of OX40 agonist ivuxolimab in advanced cancers. Measured with immunoSEQ multiplex PCR; TCRdb has only the in-frame clones, and not every one. The repertoire holds over 85,000 clones, with roughly 87% as singletons. The source was CD4+ or CD8+ T cells sorted from blood, collected in a trial of the OX40 agonist ivuxolimab. The receptors derive from an adult with an advanced solid tumor such as melanoma, head and neck, liver or kidney cancer. Both conserved end residues are part of each CDR3. D genes are given only for firm matches. Size values are once, few and many counts, or a class for expanded clones, and some rows have none.

D gene,clone size,CDR3 length,V gene,J gene,CDR3 DNA,CDR3 protein
.,.,15,TRBV28,TRBJ2-7,TGTGCCAGCAGCTTTGAAGCAGGGTACTCCTACGAGCAGTACTTC,CASSFEAGYSYEQYF
.,.,13,TRBV29-1,TRBJ2-7,TGCAGCGTTGCAAGGGGTAGCTCCTACGAGCAGTACTTC,CSVARGSSYEQYF
.,.,12,TRBV19,TRBJ2-7,TGTGCCAGTAATCTGGTGGCCCGCGAGCAGTACTTC,CASNLVAREQYF
TRBD1,.,16,TRBV28,TRBJ2-7,TGTGCCAGCAGTCTTGGGCCGGGACAGGGGCTAAGCGAGCAGTACTTC,CASSLGPGQGLSEQYF
.,.,13,TRBV19,TRBJ2-2,TGTGCCAGCTACTCCGGGATGCAAGGGGAGCTGTTTTTT,CASYSGMQGELFF
.,.,12,TRBV6-4,TRBJ2-1,TGTGCCAGCAGTTCCGCCAGGTGTGAGCAGTTCTTC,CASSSARCEQFF
.,few,14,TRBV2,TRBJ1-2,TGTGCCAGCAGGGAGGACGCGGAACTACAAGGCTACACCTTC,CASREDAELQGYTF
.,.,13,TRBV5-4,TRBJ2-2,TGTGCCAGCAGCGGCGCGGCTCACGGGGAGCTGTTTTTT,CASSGAAHGELFF
.,.,14,TRBV10-3,TRBJ2-2,TGTGCCACCTCCGGAGGAGCGAACACCGGGGAGCTGTTTTTT,CATSGGANTGELFF
.,.,13,TRBV28,TRBJ2-7,TGTGCGATAGCGAATCCCGGAACCTACGAGCAGTACTTC,CAIANPGTYEQYF
.,once,16,TRBV2,TRBJ2-3,TGTGCCAGCAGTGCCGGACGCGTGAGTAGCACAGATACGCAGTATTTT,CASSAGRVSSTDTQYF
.,.,13,TRBV11-3,TRBJ1-2,TGTGCCAGCAACCGGGGGGACGGCTATGGCTACACCTTC,CASNRGDGYGYTF
.,.,13,TRBV27,TRBJ1-5,TGTGCCAGCAGTTGGGGGGGGAATCAGCCCCAGCATTTT,CASSWGGNQPQHF
.,once,14,TRBV7-2,TRBJ2-7,TGTGCCAGCAGCTCGGACGCCCCGTCCTACGAGCAGTACTTC,CASSSDAPSYEQYF
.,.,15,TRBV2,TRBJ1-2,TGTGCCAGCAGCGAAGAGCAGGGGCCCTCCTATGGCTACACCTTC,CASSEEQGPSYGYTF
TRBD1,once,18,TRBV9,TRBJ2-1,TGTGCCAGCAGCGTAGCTCTAAGTGGACAGGGCCATTATAATGAGCAGTTCTTC,CASSVALSGQGHYNEQFF
TRBD1,.,15,TRBV28,TRBJ2-5,TGTGCCAGCAGTTTAATGGGACAGACTCAAGAGACCCAGTACTTC,CASSLMGQTQETQYF
TRBD1,.,16,TRBV7-2,TRBJ2-7,TGTGCCAGCAGCGTCAATAAGGGGACAGGGACTTACGAGCAGTACTTC,CASSVNKGTGTYEQYF
.,.,14,TRBV6-1,TRBJ1-2,TGTGCCAGCTGGCCCCCTGGACAGAACTATGGCTACACCTTC,CASWPPGQNYGYTF
.,.,12,TRBV30,TRBJ2-5,TGTGCCTGGAGTGCTTTTGGGGAGACCCAGTACTTC,CAWSAFGETQYF
.,.,14,TRBV21-1,TRBJ2-7,TGTGCCAGCAGCAAAGTTACCGACCCATCGGGGCAGTACTTC,CASSKVTDPSGQYF
.,.,15,TRBV5-6,TRBJ1-4,TGTGCCAGCAGCCCGGCAGGGTTGTCGGCTGAAAAACTGTTTTTT,CASSPAGLSAEKLFF
.,.,15,TRBV6-6,TRBJ2-7,TGTGCCAGCAGTTATGCCGGGATCCTCTCCTACGAGCAGTACTTC,CASSYAGILSYEQYF
.,.,16,TRBV19,TRBJ1-1,TGTGCCAGTAGTAATATTCCGACTCGGGTTATGGCTGAAGCTTTCTTT,CASSNIPTRVMAEAFF
.,.,16,TRBV7-7,TRBJ2-2,TGTGCTAGCAGCTTAGAATTTGGAGTCGTCTCCGGGGAGCTGTTTTTT,CASSLEFGVVSGELFF
.,.,11,TRBV28,TRBJ2-3,TGTGCCAGCATCGGGACTTATACGCAGTATTTT,CASIGTYTQYF
.,.,12,TRBV30,TRBJ2-7,TGTGCCTGGAGTCTGAGTTCCTACGAGCAGTACTTC,CAWSLSSYEQYF
.,.,12,TRBV11-3,TRBJ1-2,TGTGCCAGCTCTTTGACAGGCGATGGCTACACCTTC,CASSLTGDGYTF
.,.,15,TRBV11-3,TRBJ2-7,TGTGCCAGCAGCCGAAGGGCAAATACCCACTACGAGCAGTACTTC,CASSRRANTHYEQYF
TRBD1,.,15,TRBV4-3,TRBJ2-3,TGCGCCAGCAGCCAACTAGGGGGCATAGCAGATACGCAGTATTTT,CASSQLGGIADTQYF
.,.,13,TRBV19,TRBJ1-2,TGTGCCAGTACCCCGGACAGAAGCTATGGCTACACCTTC,CASTPDRSYGYTF
.,.,15,TRBV7-3,TRBJ2-1,TGTGCCAGCAGCCAACAGGCCTCAGGGCACAATGAGCAGTTCTTC,CASSQQASGHNEQFF
TRBD1,.,13,TRBV27,TRBJ2-1,TGTGCCAGCAGTCCCACCCGGGACAGGCCCCAGTTCTTC,CASSPTRDRPQFF
.,.,13,TRBV5-1,TRBJ1-1,TGCGCCAGCAGCTTCTCTGGACAGTCTGAAGCTTTCTTT,CASSFSGQSEAFF
TRBD1,.,14,TRBV28,TRBJ1-5,TGTGCCAGCAGTTTGATAACAGGGGATCAGCCCCAGCATTTT,CASSLITGDQPQHF
.,once,15,TRBV15,TRBJ2-3,TGTGCCACCAGTCCGGACCCGAGGTGGCCAGATACGCAGTATTTT,CATSPDPRWPDTQYF
.,.,14,TRBV18,TRBJ1-1,TGTGCCAGCTCACCAGAGGCGGACCTAGTCTTGGCTTTCTTT,CASSPEADLVLAFF
.,.,14,TRBV7-2,TRBJ2-2,TGTGCCAGCAGATGGACAGCGAACACCGGGGAGCTGTTTTTT,CASRWTANTGELFF
.,.,16,TRBV5-5,TRBJ1-5,TGTGCCAGCAGCTTGGCGTTGGACTATAGCAATCAGCCCCAGCATTTT,CASSLALDYSNQPQHF
.,few,14,TRBV11-3,TRBJ1-4,TGTGCCAGCAGCTTAGGACAGGCTAATGAAAAACTGTTTTTT,CASSLGQANEKLFF
.,.,15,TRBV5-4,TRBJ2-7,TGTGCCAGCAGCTTCGTCGGGACGGCATGGGAGGAGCAGTACTTC,CASSFVGTAWEEQYF
.,once,14,TRBV5-5,TRBJ1-5,TGTGCCAGCAGCTTGTTGACAGAAAATCAGCCCCAGCATTTT,CASSLLTENQPQHF
.,.,18,TRBV4-3,TRBJ2-3,TGCGCCAGCAGCCAAGCTTTTAGTGGGCAGGTCCAGGTGTATACGCAGTATTTT,CASSQAFSGQVQVYTQYF
.,.,14,TRBV11-1,TRBJ2-7,TGTGCCAGCAGCCCCGAGTCCGGGTTACGGGAGCAGTACTTC,CASSPESGLREQYF
.,few,17,TRBV4-1,TRBJ1-3,TGCGCCAGCAGCCAACCATTTTTAACTCCCCCTGGAAACACCATATATTTT,CASSQPFLTPPGNTIYF
TRBD2,.,16,TRBV6-5,TRBJ2-3,TGTGCCAGCAGTTACGGGCGGGAGGAGGGCACAGATACGCAGTATTTT,CASSYGREEGTDTQYF
TRBD1,.,15,TRBV11-3,TRBJ1-2,TGTGCCAGCAGCCCGGGACAGAATATTAACTATGGCTACACCTTC,CASSPGQNINYGYTF
.,few,17,TRBV7-8,TRBJ1-1,TGTGCCAGCAGCTTAGCAGCGGGGGGCGGACTCGCCACTGAAGCTTTCTTT,CASSLAAGGGLATEAFF
.,medium-sized,14,TRBV2,TRBJ1-5,TGTGCCAGCAGGAATGACTTGGCCAGGCAGCCCCAGCATTTT,CASRNDLARQPQHF
TRBD1,.,14,TRBV6-1,TRBJ1-2,TGTGCCAGCACCTGGACAGGGTTCATCTATGGCTACACCTTC,CASTWTGFIYGYTF
.,.,13,TRBV7-2,TRBJ2-7,TGTGCCAGCAGCTCGAGGTGGGGGTACGAGCAGTACTTC,CASSSRWGYEQYF
TRBD1,few,13,TRBV19,TRBJ1-2,TGTGCCAGTAGTATCCCGACAGGGGGCGGCTACACCTTC,CASSIPTGGGYTF
TRBD2,.,18,TRBV5-1,TRBJ2-3,TGCGCCAGCAGCTTTTCTCTTGGACTAGCGGGAGTGGCAGATACGCAGTATTTT,CASSFSLGLAGVADTQYF
.,.,15,TRBV15,TRBJ2-7,TGTGCCACCAGCAGAGAAAGGGGGACCTCCTACGAGCAGTACTTC,CATSRERGTSYEQYF
.,.,14,TRBV11-3,TRBJ1-1,TGTGCCAGCAGCCCCCTGACCGGGGGCACTGAAGCTTTCTTT,CASSPLTGGTEAFF
.,.,16,TRBV2,TRBJ2-7,TGTGCCAGCCGCTGGGGGACTTTGCGGGGTTTATCCGAGCAGTACTTC,CASRWGTLRGLSEQYF